The clone carrying this T cell receptor (beta chain) has more than one count but fewer than ten. As yet, its antigen is unknown. The data were taken from a study of beta chain features in type 1 diabetes. V was pared by 1 base and J by 1 base, with 18 bases between. The CDR3 spans 18 residues. In germline, CDR1 is LGHNA, CDR2 YNFKEQ. Study-level results: Among all four CD4+ subsets, Type 1 diabetes patients had TCRB CDR3s that were moderately but significantly shorter. Relative to healthy donors, patients appeared to have naive, central memory and Treg TCRB repertoires that were more similar.

Sorting that relied on CD45RO/CCR7/CD25/CD127/CD95/CD27 yielded CD4+ naive, central memory, regulatory and stem cell-like memory cells. The whole isolated RNA underwent reverse transcription, so sequencing captured expressed TCRB transcripts. Read counts averaged about 3.57 million for samples of naive, central memory and regulatory T cells. Here immunoSEQ multiplex PCR was the method, and the copy in TCRdb shows in-frame clones only, minus some. The profile shows about 270,000 clones, around an eighth of them singletons. The sequence derives from a man aged 25-45 years with type 1 diabetes. V is TRBV4-2 and J is TRBJ2-3; TRBD1 might be the D (7 bases). Sequenced: naive CD4+ T cells from blood. CDR3 DNA sequence: TGTGCCAGCAGCCAAGCGGGGGAATGGACAGGAGGCACAGATACGCAGTATTTT. Protein sequence: CASSQAGEWTGGTDTQYF.